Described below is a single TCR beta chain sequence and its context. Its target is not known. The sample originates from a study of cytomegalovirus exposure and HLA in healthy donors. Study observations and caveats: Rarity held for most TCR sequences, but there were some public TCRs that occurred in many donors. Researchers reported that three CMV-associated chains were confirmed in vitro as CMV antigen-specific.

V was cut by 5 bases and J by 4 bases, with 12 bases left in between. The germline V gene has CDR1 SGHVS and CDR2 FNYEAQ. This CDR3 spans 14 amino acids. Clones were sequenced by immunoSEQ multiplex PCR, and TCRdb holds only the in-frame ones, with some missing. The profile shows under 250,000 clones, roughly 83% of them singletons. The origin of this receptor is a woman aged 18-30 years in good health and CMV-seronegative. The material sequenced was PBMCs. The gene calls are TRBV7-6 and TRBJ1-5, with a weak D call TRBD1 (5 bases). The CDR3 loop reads CASSPWGGNQPQHF. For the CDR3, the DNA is TGTGCCAGCAGCCCCTGGGGGGGTAATCAGCCCCAGCATTTT.